Listed below are T cell receptor beta chains from one sample, sequenced in a study of PD-1 blockade in mismatch repair-deficient tumors. TCRdb's copy holds only in-frame clones and misses some; the assay was immunoSEQ multiplex PCR. The data contain about 15,000 clones, around 86% of them singletons. The antigens these receptors bind are not known. Sample: cells cultured in vitro, taken from a patient treated with pembrolizumab. These receptors were collected from an adult with mismatch repair-deficient cancer. Each CDR3 is given with its conserved first and last residue. A D gene is named only where the DNA matches it firmly.

TRBV7-9	.	TRBJ2-3	CASSLLDTDTQYF
TRBV11-2	TRBD2	TRBJ2-3	CASSLLAGGRTDTQYF
TRBV2	TRBD1	TRBJ1-2	CASSGSKDRGVGYTF
TRBV9	.	TRBJ2-2	CASSVVPQGGYTGELFF
TRBV5-1	.	TRBJ2-5	CASSRNQETQYF
TRBV19	.	TRBJ1-2	CASAGGTFNYGYTF
TRBV21-1	.	TRBJ1-1	CASSQRGLYTEAFF
TRBV6-1	.	TRBJ1-2	CASRGGHAGQDGYTF
TRBV19	TRBD2	TRBJ2-7	CASSLRLAGVAYEQYF
TRBV7-2	.	TRBJ1-1	CASSLIQGVTEAFF
TRBV4-2	.	TRBJ1-4	CASSQAGGVEKLFF
TRBV11-3	.	TRBJ1-3	CASSQRAATGNTIYF
TRBV27	.	TRBJ2-1	CASSLQTRLGEQFF
TRBV27	.	TRBJ1-1	CASSLLTGMNTEAFF
TRBV12-5	.	TRBJ2-6	CASGLVPLSGANVLTF
TRBV14	TRBD2	TRBJ2-5	CASSLTSGNQETQYF
TRBV5-1	.	TRBJ2-7	CASSLLLDSYEQYF
TRBV7-9	.	TRBJ1-5	CASSLEQGSHQPQHF
TRBV7-3	.	TRBJ2-1	CASSLRSSDFYNEQFF
TRBV11-2	.	TRBJ2-7	CASRGTASYEQYF
TRBV7-6	.	TRBJ2-3	CASSSRLGKGTDTQYF
TRBV30	.	TRBJ1-5	CAWNTGKGSLFGQPQHF
TRBV2	TRBD2	TRBJ2-3	CASRRREGPGARDTQYF
TRBV5-1	TRBD2	TRBJ2-3	CASSEGLAGGSTDTQYF
TRBV11-1	.	TRBJ2-2	CASSLLPGNTGELFF
TRBV5-1	.	TRBJ2-7	CASSLLGASYEQYF
TRBV7-9	.	TRBJ1-2	CASSLGGEGLHYGYTF